This TCR beta chain was captured by sequencing in a study of T cells after yellow fever vaccination. Regarding the study as a whole: There was a small share of clonotypes that showed up in both the CD4 and CD8 compartments.

Concerning this clonotype itself: Its antigen is not known.

For TCR, cDNA came from 5'RACE template switching, which added a universal primer site and UMIs. One entry per CDR3 protein, called by TCRdb with MiXCR from the 5' RACE reads. The repertoire consists of around 310,000 distinct CDR3 sequences, with 4% occurring once and the leading ten covering 20% to 25%. The clonotype comes from a man aged 18 to 29 who received the YFV17D yellow fever vaccine. Sequencing used PBMCs, obtained 5 days after the yellow fever booster vaccination.

The CDR3 DNA is TGTGCCAGCAGCTCCCGGGACATCTACAATGAGCAGTTCTTC. Translation gives CASSSRDIYNEQFF. The chain couples TRBV11-2 to TRBJ2-1, with D possibly being TRBD1 (6 bases). Between the trimmed V and J ends, which lost 4 bases and 3 bases, there was a span of 10 bases. Germline loops: CDR1 SGHAT, CDR2 FQNNGV. The CDR3 covers 14 residues.